A selection of T cell receptor beta chains follows, all from one sample in a study of blood T cell repertoires in COVID-19. Measured with immunoSEQ multiplex PCR; TCRdb has only the in-frame clones, and not every one. The data hold about 170,000 clones, with over 75% observed a single time. Specimen: peripheral blood. Every receptor here comes from a man between 70 and 80 years old with acute or convalescent COVID-19. The CDR3 runs from the conserved cysteine through the conserved F or W. Fields, in order: clone size, V gene, J gene, D gene, CDR3 DNA, CDR3 protein. D genes are given only for firm matches. Clone size, where shown, is once, few, many, or a class for clones that have expanded.

few	TRBV5-5	TRBJ2-3	TRBD2	TGTGCCAGCAGTAAGCGAGCGGGGGGACGACCGAGCACGCCCGATACGCAGTATTTT	CASSKRAGGRPSTPDTQYF
few	TRBV5-5	TRBJ2-2	NA	TGTGCCAGCAGCTCCTACGCCGGGAACACCGGGGAGCTGTTTTTT	CASSSYAGNTGELFF
NA	TRBV7-2	TRBJ1-1	NA	TGTGCCAGCAGCCCACTCAGGGGAACTGAAGCTTTCTTT	CASSPLRGTEAFF
NA	TRBV29-1	TRBJ1-2	TRBD1	TGCAGCGTTGGGAGGACAGGGCTACACTATGGCTACACCTTC	CSVGRTGLHYGYTF
NA	TRBV6-5	TRBJ2-5	TRBD1	TGTGCCAGCAGTTATGGGACAGGGGGAGGAGAGACCCAGTACTTC	CASSYGTGGGETQYF
NA	TRBV24-1	TRBJ2-1	TRBD2	TGTGCCACCAGTGACCGGACTAGCGGGAGGGAGTGGGAGCAGTTCTTC	CATSDRTSGREWEQFF
NA	TRBV3-1/TRBV3-2	TRBJ2-3	TRBD2	TGTGCCAGCAGCCAAGGTGGGACTAGCGGGGGTCTGGGTACAGATACGCAGTATTTT	CASSQGGTSGGLGTDTQYF
few	TRBV5-6	TRBJ1-2	NA	TGTGCCAGCAGCCTCGGACTAGGGGGCTACACCTTC	CASSLGLGGYTF
NA	TRBV30	TRBJ1-1	TRBD1	TGTGCCTGGAGTGTACAGGGGGAAACTGAAGCTTTCTTT	CAWSVQGETEAFF
NA	TRBV6-5	TRBJ1-5	NA	TGTGCCAGCAGGATCAGGGTTTATAGCAATCAGCCCCAGCATTTT	CASRIRVYSNQPQHF
NA	TRBV12-5	TRBJ2-7	NA	TGTGCTAGTGGTTTGGAGTCACAGATACACGAGCAGTACTTC	CASGLESQIHEQYF